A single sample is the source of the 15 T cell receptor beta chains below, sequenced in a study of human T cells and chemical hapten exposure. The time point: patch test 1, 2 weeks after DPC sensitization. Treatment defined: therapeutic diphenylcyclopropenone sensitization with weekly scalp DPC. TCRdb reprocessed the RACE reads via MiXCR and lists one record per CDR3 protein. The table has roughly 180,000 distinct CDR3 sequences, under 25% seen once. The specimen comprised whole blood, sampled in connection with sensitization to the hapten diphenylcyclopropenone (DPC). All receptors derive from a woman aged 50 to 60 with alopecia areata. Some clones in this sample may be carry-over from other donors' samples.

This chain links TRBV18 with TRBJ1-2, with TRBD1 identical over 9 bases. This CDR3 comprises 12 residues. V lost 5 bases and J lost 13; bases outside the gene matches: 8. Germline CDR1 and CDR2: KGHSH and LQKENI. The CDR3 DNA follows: TGTGCCAGCTCAGCCGGGACAGGGTTGAGCACCTTC. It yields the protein CASSAGTGLSTF.

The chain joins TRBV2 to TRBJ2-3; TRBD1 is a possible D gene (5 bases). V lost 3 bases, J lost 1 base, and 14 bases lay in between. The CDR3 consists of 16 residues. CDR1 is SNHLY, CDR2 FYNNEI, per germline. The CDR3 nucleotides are TGTGCCAGCAGTGAGTGGGGAATAGGGGGCACAGATACGCAGTATTTT. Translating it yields CASSEWGIGGTDTQYF.

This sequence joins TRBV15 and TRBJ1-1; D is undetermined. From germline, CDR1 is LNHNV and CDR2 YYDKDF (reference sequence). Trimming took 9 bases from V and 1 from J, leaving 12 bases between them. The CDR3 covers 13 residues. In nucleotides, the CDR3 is TGTGCCACTGGACTTAAGGGGAACACTGAAGCTTTCTTT. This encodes CATGLKGNTEAFF.

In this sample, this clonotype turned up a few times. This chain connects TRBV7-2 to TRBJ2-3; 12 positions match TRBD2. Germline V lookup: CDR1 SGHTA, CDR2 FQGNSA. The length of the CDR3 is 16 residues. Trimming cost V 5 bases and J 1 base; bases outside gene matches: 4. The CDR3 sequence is CASSHSSGGGTDTQYF. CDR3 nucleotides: TGTGCCAGCAGCCATTCTAGCGGGGGGGGCACAGATACGCAGTATTTT.

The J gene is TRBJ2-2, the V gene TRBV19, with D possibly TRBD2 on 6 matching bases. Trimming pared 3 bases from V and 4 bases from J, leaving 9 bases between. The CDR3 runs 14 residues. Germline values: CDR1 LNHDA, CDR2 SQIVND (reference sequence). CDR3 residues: CASSMEGGTGELFF. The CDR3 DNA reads TGTGCCAGTAGTATGGAGGGTGGCACCGGGGAGCTGTTTTTT. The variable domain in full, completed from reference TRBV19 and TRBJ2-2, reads DGGITQSPKYLFRKEGQNVTLSCEQNLNHDAMYWYRQDPGQGLRLIYYSQIVNDFQKGDIAEGYSVSREKKESFPLTVTSAQKNPTAFYLCASSMEGGTGELFFGEGSRLTVL.

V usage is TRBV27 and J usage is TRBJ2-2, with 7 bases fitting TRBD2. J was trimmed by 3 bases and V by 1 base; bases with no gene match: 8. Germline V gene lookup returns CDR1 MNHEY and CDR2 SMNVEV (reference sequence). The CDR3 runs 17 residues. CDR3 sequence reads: CASSLFTGLGDTGELFF. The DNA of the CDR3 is TGTGCCAGCAGTTTATTTACAGGACTAGGGGACACCGGGGAGCTGTTTTTT.

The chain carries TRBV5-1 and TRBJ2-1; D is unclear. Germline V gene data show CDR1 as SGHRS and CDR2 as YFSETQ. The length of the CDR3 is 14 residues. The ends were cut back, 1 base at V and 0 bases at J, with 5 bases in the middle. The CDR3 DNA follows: TGCGCCAGCAGCTTGCAACCCTCCTACAATGAGCAGTTCTTC. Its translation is CASSLQPSYNEQFF.

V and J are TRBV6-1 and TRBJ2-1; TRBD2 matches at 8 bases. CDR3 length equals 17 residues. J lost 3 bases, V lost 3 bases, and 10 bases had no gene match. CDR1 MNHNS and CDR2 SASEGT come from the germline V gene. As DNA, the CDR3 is TGTGCCAGCAGTGAGGGGGGCGGGAGGTTTCTCTACAATGAGCAGTTCTTC. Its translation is CASSEGGGRFLYNEQFF.

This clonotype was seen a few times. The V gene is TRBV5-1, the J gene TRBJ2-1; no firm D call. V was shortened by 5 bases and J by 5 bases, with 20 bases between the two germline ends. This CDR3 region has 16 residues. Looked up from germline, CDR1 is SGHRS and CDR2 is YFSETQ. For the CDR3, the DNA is TGCGCCAGCAGTCGTCCGACGGGTACTGATGACAATGAGCAGTTCTTC. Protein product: CASSRPTGTDDNEQFF. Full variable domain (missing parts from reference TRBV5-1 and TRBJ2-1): KAGVTQTPRYLIKTRGQQVTLSCSPISGHRSVSWYQQTPGQGLQFLFEYFSETQRNKGNFPGRFSGRQFSNSRSEMNVSTLELGDSALYLCASSRPTGTDDNEQFFGPGTRLTVL.

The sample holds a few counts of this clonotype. The CDR3 sequence: CASSLSGREPQHF. The CDR3 bases are TGTGCCAGCAGCTTGTCCGGGAGGGAGCCCCAGCATTTT. The chain has TRBV5-6 and TRBJ1-5; no clear D gene. V was cut by 1 base and J by 8 bases, with 10 bases left in between. Per the germline V gene, CDR1 is SGHDT and CDR2 is YYEEEE. This CDR3 has 13 amino acids.

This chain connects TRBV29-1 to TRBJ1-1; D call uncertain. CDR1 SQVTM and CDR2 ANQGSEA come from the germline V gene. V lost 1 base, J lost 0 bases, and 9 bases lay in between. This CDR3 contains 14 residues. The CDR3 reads CSVEVPKLNTEAFF. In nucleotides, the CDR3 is TGCAGCGTTGAAGTTCCGAAATTGAACACTGAAGCTTTCTTT.

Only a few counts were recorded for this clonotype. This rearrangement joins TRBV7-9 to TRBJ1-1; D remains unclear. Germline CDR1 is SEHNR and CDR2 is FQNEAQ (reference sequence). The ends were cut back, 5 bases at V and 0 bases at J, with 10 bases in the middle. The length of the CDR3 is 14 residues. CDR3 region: CASSKEKLNTEAFF. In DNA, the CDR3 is TGTGCCAGCAGCAAGGAAAAATTGAACACTGAAGCTTTCTTT.

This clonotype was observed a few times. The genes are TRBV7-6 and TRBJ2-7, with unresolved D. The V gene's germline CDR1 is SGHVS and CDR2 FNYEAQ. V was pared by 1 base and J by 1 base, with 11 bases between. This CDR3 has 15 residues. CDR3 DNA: TGTGCCAGCAGCTTAGGCGCGGCCGGTTCCTACGAGCAGTACTTC. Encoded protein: CASSLGAAGSYEQYF.

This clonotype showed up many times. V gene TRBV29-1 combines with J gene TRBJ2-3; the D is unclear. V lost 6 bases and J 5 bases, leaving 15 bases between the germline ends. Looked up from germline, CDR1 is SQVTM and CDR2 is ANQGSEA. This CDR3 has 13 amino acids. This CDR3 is CSVVQVRLDTQYF. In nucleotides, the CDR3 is TGCAGCGTAGTTCAAGTCCGTTTAGATACGCAGTATTTT.

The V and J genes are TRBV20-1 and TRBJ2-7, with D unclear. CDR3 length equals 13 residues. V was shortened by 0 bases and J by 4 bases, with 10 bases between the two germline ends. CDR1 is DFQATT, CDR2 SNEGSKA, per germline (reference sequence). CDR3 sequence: CSARERYQYEQYF. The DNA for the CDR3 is TGCAGTGCTAGAGAAAGGTACCAGTACGAGCAGTACTTC.